The entry below gives a single T cell receptor (beta chain) sequence along with its context. Its specificity is unknown. This specimen comes from a study of graft-versus-host responses after intestinal transplantation. Study-wide results and caveats: After transplant, early declines in HvG clones were associated with peak levels of circulating GvH clones. Subjects displaying graft-donor T cell macrochimerism possessed elevated graft-versus-host to host-versus-graft clonal ratios inside allografts.

Assay: immunoSEQ multiplex PCR; the TCRdb copy retains only in-frame clones and omits some. This repertoire shows about 81,000 clones, less than 95% found once; its top ten account for 0.35%. The source was unstimulated CD4+ T cells sorted from spleen or lymph node cells, collected before transplant. The source is a human donor who was the organ donor for an intestinal transplant.

The CDR3 loop is CASSPRVEAFF. The CDR3 nucleotides are TGTGCCAGCAGCCCGCGAGTTGAAGCTTTCTTT. This chain joins TRBV7-9 and TRBJ1-1; D gene uncertain. The CDR3 consists of 11 residues. Trimming left V 5 bases short and J 7 bases short, with 8 bases between. Germline V CDR1 and CDR2: SEHNR, FQNEAQ (reference sequence).